The T cell receptor beta chain under discussion was sequenced for a study of blood T cell repertoires in COVID-19. The wider study: Samples of COVID-19 (acute and convalescent) were obtained from the United States, Italy and Spain. PBMCs, B-cell-depleted T cells, or T cells provided the cDNA or gDNA that made up the material.

V shed 0 bases and J shed 8 bases, with 13 bases lying between them. The CDR3 loop spans 13 amino acids. Germline CDR1 is GTSNPN and CDR2 is SVGIG (reference sequence). Authors' data handling: For nucleated cells, counts were estimated from reference gene primer amplification. Clones were read by immunoSEQ multiplex PCR, and TCRdb kept only the in-frame ones, dropping some. V and J calls and clone size follow that table, whereas D and trimming were derived from the DNA. The data contain under 100,000 clones, approximately 88% of them singletons. The genes are TRBV30 and TRBJ1-2; D unclear. This TCR came from a man in his 60s with COVID-19, enrolled during active disease. The source material was peripheral blood. DNA of the CDR3: TGTGCCTGGAGTGTCCGGTTGCCTCTCGGCTACACCTTC. Amino acids: CAWSVRLPLGYTF.